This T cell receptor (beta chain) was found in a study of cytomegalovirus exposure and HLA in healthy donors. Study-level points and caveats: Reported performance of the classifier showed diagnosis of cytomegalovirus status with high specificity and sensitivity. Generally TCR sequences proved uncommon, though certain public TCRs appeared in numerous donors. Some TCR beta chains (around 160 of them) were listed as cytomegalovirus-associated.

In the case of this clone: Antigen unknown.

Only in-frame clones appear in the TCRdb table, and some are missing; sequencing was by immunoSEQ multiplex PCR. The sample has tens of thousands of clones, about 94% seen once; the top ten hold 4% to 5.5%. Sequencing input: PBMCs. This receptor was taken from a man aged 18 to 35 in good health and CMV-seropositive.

In nucleotides, the CDR3 is TGCGCCAGCAGCCAAGGTAGCTTCGATGAGCAGTTCTTC. Translating it yields CASSQGSFDEQFF. The rearrangement joins TRBV4-3 to TRBJ2-1, with D hard to call. The CDR3 has 13 amino acids. Trimming pared 1 base from V and 8 bases from J, leaving 9 bases between. Per germline, CDR1 LGHNA and CDR2 YSLEER.